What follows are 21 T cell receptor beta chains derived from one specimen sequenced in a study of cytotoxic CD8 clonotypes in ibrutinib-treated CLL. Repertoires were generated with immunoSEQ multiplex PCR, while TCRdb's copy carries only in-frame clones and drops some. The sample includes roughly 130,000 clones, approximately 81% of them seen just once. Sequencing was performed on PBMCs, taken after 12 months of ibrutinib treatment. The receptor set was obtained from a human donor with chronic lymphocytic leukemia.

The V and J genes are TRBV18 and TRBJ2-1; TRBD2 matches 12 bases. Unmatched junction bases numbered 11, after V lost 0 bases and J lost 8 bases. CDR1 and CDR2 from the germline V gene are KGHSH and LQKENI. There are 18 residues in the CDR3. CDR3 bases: TGTGCCAGCTCACCACCGCTGACTAGCGGGAGTTCTTCCGATGAGCAGTTCTTC. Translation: CASSPPLTSGSSSDEQFF.

CDR3 nucleotide sequence: TGTGCCAGCAGTTTATGGGGAGGGGCCACTGGAAACACCATATATTTT. This codes for CASSLWGGATGNTIYF. The chain employs TRBV28 and TRBJ1-3, with a possible D match to TRBD1 (5 bases). The CDR3 loop spans 16 amino acids. CDR1 and CDR2 (germline): MDHEN, SYDVKM. V lost 0 bases to trimming and J lost 2 bases, with 11 bases between them.

As DNA, the CDR3 is TGCGCCAGCAGCCCGCAACAGGGCCATAACACCGGGGAGCTGTTTTTT. It encodes CASSPQQGHNTGELFF. This chain connects TRBV5-1 to TRBJ2-2; maybe TRBD1 (6 bases). The CDR3 loop spans 16 amino acids. The germline CDR1 and CDR2 sequences are SGHRS and YFSETQ. V lost 4 bases and J 2 bases, leaving 15 bases between the germline ends.

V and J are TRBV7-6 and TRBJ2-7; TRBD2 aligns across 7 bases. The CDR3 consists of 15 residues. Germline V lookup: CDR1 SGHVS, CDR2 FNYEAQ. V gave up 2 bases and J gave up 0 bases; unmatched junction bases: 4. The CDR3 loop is CASSLMRESSYEQYF. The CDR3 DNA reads TGTGCCAGCAGCTTAATGCGGGAGAGCTCCTACGAGCAGTACTTC.

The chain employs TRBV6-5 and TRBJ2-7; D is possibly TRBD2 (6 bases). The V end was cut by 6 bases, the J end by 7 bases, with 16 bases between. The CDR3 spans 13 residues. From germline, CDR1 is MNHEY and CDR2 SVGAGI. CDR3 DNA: TGTGCCAGCAGCGACTTCCTTGGGGGGGAGCAGTACTTC. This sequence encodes CASSDFLGGEQYF.

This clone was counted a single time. This chain's CDR3 is CASSRDRGLTDTQYF. DNA for the CDR3: TGCGCCAGCTCTAGGGACAGGGGCCTGACAGATACGCAGTATTTT. The rearrangement joins TRBV5-1 to TRBJ2-3; 10 bases are a match to TRBD1. The length of the CDR3 is 15 residues. Germline V gene data show CDR1 as SGHRS and CDR2 as YFSETQ. The junction had 8 bases not matched to a gene; V was cut back by 7 bases and J by 3 bases.

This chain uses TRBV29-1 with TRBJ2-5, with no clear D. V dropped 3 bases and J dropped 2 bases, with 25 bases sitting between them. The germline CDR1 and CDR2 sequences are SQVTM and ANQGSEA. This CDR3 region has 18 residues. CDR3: CSVDGLGSLLDEQETQYF. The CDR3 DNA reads TGCAGCGTTGATGGTCTAGGTAGTCTCCTAGACGAACAAGAGACCCAGTACTTC.

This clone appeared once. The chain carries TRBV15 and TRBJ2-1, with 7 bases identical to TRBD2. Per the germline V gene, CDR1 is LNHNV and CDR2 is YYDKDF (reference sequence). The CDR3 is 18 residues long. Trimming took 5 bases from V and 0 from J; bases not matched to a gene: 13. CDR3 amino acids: CATSLGEGGSGSYNEQFF. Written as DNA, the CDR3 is TGTGCCACCAGCCTAGGGGAGGGTGGGAGCGGCTCCTACAATGAGCAGTTCTTC.

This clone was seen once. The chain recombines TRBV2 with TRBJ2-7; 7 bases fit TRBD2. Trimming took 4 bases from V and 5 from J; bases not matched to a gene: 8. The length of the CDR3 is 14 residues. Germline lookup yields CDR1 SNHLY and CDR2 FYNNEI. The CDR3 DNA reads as TGTGCCAGCAGTGGGGCTAGCGGTTTTAACGAGCAGTACTTC. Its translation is CASSGASGFNEQYF.

CDR3 residues: CASSKNSGTSGDTGELFF. DNA for the CDR3: TGCGCCAGCAGCAAAAACTCCGGGACTTCAGGGGACACCGGGGAGCTGTTTTTT. This chain uses TRBV5-1 with TRBJ2-2, with D perhaps matching TRBD1 or TRBD2 (6 bases each). The CDR3 covers 18 residues. The germline V and J ends were trimmed by 4 bases and 3 bases, with 22 bases remaining between them. CDR1 is SGHRS, CDR2 YFSETQ, per germline.

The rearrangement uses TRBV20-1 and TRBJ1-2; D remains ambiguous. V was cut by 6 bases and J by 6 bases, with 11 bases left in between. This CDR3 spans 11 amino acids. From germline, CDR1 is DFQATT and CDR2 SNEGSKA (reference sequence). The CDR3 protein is CSALDVDGYTF. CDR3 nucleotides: TGCAGTGCACTCGACGTTGATGGCTACACCTTC.

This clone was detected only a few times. CDR3 nucleotide sequence: TGTGCCAGCAGCGTCGGGTCCTCGGGCACCGGGGAGCTGTTTTTT. This gives the protein CASSVGSSGTGELFF. The V gene is TRBV11-3, the J gene TRBJ2-2; D unclear. Germline V gene sequence: CDR1 SGHNT, CDR2 YENEEA. There are 15 residues in the CDR3. Trimming took 5 bases from V and 4 from J, leaving 14 bases between them.

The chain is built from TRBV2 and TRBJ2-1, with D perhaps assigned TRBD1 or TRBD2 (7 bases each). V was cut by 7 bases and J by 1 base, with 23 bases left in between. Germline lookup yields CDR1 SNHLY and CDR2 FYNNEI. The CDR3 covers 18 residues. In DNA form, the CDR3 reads TGTGCCAGCACCGAGGGAAGGGGTCAGGGGGGGTCCTACAATGAGCAGTTCTTC. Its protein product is CASTEGRGQGGSYNEQFF.

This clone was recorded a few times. The DNA of the CDR3 is TGTGCCAGCAGTGAAGCGTCGTCCTATGGCTACACCTTC. Residues: CASSEASSYGYTF. V and J are TRBV2 and TRBJ1-2, with unresolved D. The CDR3 is 13 residues long. The germline V gene encodes CDR1 SNHLY and CDR2 FYNNEI. V dropped 0 bases and J dropped 4 bases, with 6 bases sitting between them. Looking up the rest from reference TRBV2 and TRBJ1-2 gives the full variable domain: EPEVTQTPSHQVTQMGQEVILRCVPISNHLYFYWYRQILGQKVEFLVSFYNNEISEKSEIFDDQFSVERPDGSNFTLKIRSTKLEDSAMYFCASSEASSYGYTFGSGTRLTVV.

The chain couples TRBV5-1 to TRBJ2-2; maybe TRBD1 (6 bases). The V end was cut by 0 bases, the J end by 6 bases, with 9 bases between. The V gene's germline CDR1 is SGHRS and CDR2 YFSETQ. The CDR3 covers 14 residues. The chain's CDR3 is CASSLDRASGELFF. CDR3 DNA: TGCGCCAGCAGCTTGGACAGGGCATCCGGGGAGCTGTTTTTT.

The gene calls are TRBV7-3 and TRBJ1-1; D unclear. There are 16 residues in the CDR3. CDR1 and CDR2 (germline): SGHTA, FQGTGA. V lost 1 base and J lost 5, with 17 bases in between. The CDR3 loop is CASSLRAHFELTEAFF. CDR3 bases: TGTGCCAGCAGCTTAAGAGCGCACTTTGAGCTAACTGAAGCTTTCTTT.

The CDR3, as DNA: TGTGCCAGCAGCTTCCAGGGACTAGCGGGACACAATGAGCAGTTCTTC. Its protein is CASSFQGLAGHNEQFF. This chain connects TRBV11-3 to TRBJ2-1; 13 positions agree with TRBD2. The germline V gene encodes CDR1 SGHNT and CDR2 YENEEA. Trimming at V came to 3 bases and at J to 5 bases, leaving 4 bases not matched to a gene. The CDR3 spans 16 residues.

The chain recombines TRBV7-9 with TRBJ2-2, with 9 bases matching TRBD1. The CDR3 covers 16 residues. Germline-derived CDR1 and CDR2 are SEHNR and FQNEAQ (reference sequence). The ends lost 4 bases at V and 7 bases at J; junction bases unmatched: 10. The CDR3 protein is CASSSDRGSLFGELFF. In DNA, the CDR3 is TGTGCCAGCAGCTCGGACAGGGGATCGTTATTCGGGGAGCTGTTTTTT.

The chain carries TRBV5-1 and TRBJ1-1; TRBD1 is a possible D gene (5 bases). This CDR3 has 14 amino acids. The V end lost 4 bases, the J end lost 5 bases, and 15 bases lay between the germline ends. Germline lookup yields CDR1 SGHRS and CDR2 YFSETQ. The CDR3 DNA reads TGCGCCAGCAGCCGAACAATGGGGACGACTGAAGCTTTCTTT. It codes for CASSRTMGTTEAFF. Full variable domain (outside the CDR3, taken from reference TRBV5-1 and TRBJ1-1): KAGVTQTPRYLIKTRGQQVTLSCSPISGHRSVSWYQQTPGQGLQFLFEYFSETQRNKGNFPGRFSGRQFSNSRSEMNVSTLELGDSALYLCASSRTMGTTEAFFGQGTRLTVV.

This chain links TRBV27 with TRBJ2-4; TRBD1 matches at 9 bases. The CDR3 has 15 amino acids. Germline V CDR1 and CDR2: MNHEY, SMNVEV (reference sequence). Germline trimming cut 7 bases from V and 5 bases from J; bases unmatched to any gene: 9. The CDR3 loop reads CASTQTGTGQNIQYF. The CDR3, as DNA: TGTGCCAGCACCCAAACCGGGACAGGGCAAAACATTCAGTACTTC.

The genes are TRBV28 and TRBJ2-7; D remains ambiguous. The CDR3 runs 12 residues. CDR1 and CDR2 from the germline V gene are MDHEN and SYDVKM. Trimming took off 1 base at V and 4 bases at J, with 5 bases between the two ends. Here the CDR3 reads CASSLSLYEQYF. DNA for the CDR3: TGTGCCAGCAGTTTATCCCTGTACGAGCAGTACTTC.